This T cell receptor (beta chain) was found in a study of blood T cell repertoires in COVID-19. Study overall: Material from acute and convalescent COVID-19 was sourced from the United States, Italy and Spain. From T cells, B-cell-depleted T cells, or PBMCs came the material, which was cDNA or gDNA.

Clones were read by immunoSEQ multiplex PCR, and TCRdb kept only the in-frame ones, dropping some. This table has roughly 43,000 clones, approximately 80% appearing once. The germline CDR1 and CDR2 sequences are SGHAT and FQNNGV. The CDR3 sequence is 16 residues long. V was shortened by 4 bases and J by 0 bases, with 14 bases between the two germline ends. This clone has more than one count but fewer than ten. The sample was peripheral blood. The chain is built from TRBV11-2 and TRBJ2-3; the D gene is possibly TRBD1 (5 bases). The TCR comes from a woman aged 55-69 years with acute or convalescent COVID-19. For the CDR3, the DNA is TGTGCCAGCAGCTGGGGCCAGGGCACTAGCACAGATACGCAGTATTTT. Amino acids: CASSWGQGTSTDTQYF. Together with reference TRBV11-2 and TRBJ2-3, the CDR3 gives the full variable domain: EAGVAQSPRYKIIEKRQSVAFWCNPISGHATLYWYQQILGQGPKLLIQFQNNGVVDDSQLPKDRFSAERLKGVDSTLKIQPAKLEDSAVYLCASSWGQGTSTDTQYFGPGTRLTVL.